The clone carrying this T cell receptor beta chain was recorded a few times. Its specificity is unknown. The data stem from a study of blood T cells in healthy people across ages. PCR was performed a second time for roughly 7 to 11 cycles using a sample-barcoded 5' primer and a J-beta primer mix. Each of the cDNA molecules was tagged by a template-switch adaptor with 12 random nucleotides. TCRdb recomputed calls from the 5' RACE reads with MiXCR, one row per CDR3 protein. The table has approximately 940,000 distinct CDR3 sequences, around 49% seen once. Sample donors were healthy Caucasian individuals that came from Russia, aged roughly 6 to 95. Study-level findings and limits: Possibly confounding the expanded clonotype changes was the fact that donor CMV status was unknown. Total diversity from one million sequenced T cells was likely underestimated.

Between the trimmed V and J ends, which lost 4 bases and 1 base, there was a span of 19 bases. Germline V CDR1 and CDR2: SNHLY, FYNNEI. The CDR3 totals 17 residues. The chain is built from TRBV2 and TRBJ1-2, with D possibly being TRBD1 (5 bases). This clonotype was sampled from a man younger than 45 in good health. The specimen sequenced was blood. CDR3 protein: CASSVSLREARNYGYTF. The CDR3 nucleotides are TGTGCCAGCAGTGTATCCCTCAGGGAGGCGCGTAACTATGGCTACACCTTC.